These T cell receptor beta chains were read from a single sample in a study of control samples from healthy donors and cancer patients. Assay: immunoSEQ multiplex PCR; the TCRdb copy retains only in-frame clones and omits some. The data show 110,000 or so clones, more than 75% seen once. Input material: blood. The receptors here all came from a man under 40 in good health. CDR3s leave out the opening cysteine and the closing phenylalanine or tryptophan. The order of the fields is J gene, D gene, V gene, CDR3 protein. D genes are given only for firm matches.

J gene: TRBJ2-1
D gene: TRBD1
V gene: TRBV6-5
CDR3 protein: ASSREGASYNEQF

J gene: TRBJ1-5
D gene: TRBD1
V gene: TRBV18
CDR3 protein: ASSTQGGGQPQH

J gene: TRBJ2-5
D gene: -
V gene: TRBV5-4
CDR3 protein: ASSLESQETQY

J gene: TRBJ1-2
D gene: -
V gene: TRBV7-2
CDR3 protein: ASSLEGDGYT

J gene: TRBJ2-3
D gene: TRBD2
V gene: TRBV10-3
CDR3 protein: AIRGTSGVSTDTQY

J gene: TRBJ1-1
D gene: TRBD1
V gene: TRBV27
CDR3 protein: ASSLYSGGEAAF

J gene: TRBJ2-3
D gene: -
V gene: TRBV5-1
CDR3 protein: ASSLDRSTDTQY

J gene: TRBJ2-3
D gene: TRBD1
V gene: TRBV5-1
CDR3 protein: ASSWTGTGKTDTQY

J gene: TRBJ2-1
D gene: TRBD1
V gene: TRBV27
CDR3 protein: ASTTTTGKGEQF

J gene: TRBJ1-2
D gene: -
V gene: TRBV6-5
CDR3 protein: ASGVLYGYT

J gene: TRBJ2-1
D gene: TRBD2
V gene: TRBV24-1
CDR3 protein: ATSEPSGGAGEQF

J gene: TRBJ1-6
D gene: -
V gene: TRBV25-1
CDR3 protein: ASSESAGANSPLH

J gene: TRBJ1-2
D gene: -
V gene: TRBV24-1
CDR3 protein: ATSDPPGGHGYT

J gene: TRBJ1-4
D gene: TRBD1
V gene: TRBV28
CDR3 protein: ASSYPPGGVGEKLF

J gene: TRBJ1-1
D gene: -
V gene: TRBV2
CDR3 protein: ASSAVGGRTEAF

J gene: TRBJ2-7
D gene: -
V gene: TRBV30
CDR3 protein: AWSVTGGRADEQY

J gene: TRBJ2-3
D gene: -
V gene: TRBV5-1
CDR3 protein: ASSRKGGETSTDTQY

J gene: TRBJ2-7
D gene: TRBD2
V gene: TRBV7-9
CDR3 protein: ASSLFPPSGSYEQY

J gene: TRBJ1-1
D gene: -
V gene: TRBV29-1
CDR3 protein: SATDRMNTEAF

J gene: TRBJ1-2
D gene: -
V gene: TRBV2
CDR3 protein: ASSPDGDGYGYT

J gene: TRBJ2-7
D gene: -
V gene: TRBV11-2
CDR3 protein: ASRLGHVGDYEQY

J gene: TRBJ2-2
D gene: TRBD1
V gene: TRBV11-3
CDR3 protein: ASSLRTGGATGELF

J gene: TRBJ2-5
D gene: -
V gene: TRBV5-4
CDR3 protein: ASSLGGWREETQY

J gene: TRBJ1-4
D gene: TRBD1
V gene: TRBV14
CDR3 protein: ASSPGQPYEKLF

J gene: TRBJ1-2
D gene: TRBD1
V gene: TRBV10-2
CDR3 protein: ASSDGQGYGYT

J gene: TRBJ1-1
D gene: -
V gene: TRBV2
CDR3 protein: ASSGRRLKNTEAF

J gene: TRBJ1-6
D gene: -
V gene: TRBV5-6
CDR3 protein: ASSNIPGRFNSPLH

J gene: TRBJ1-5
D gene: -
V gene: TRBV6-5
CDR3 protein: ASTQRSNQPQH

J gene: TRBJ2-3
D gene: -
V gene: TRBV13
CDR3 protein: ASGPSGDTQY

J gene: TRBJ2-6
D gene: -
V gene: TRBV7-6
CDR3 protein: ASRPGINSGANVLT

J gene: TRBJ1-2
D gene: -
V gene: TRBV11-2
CDR3 protein: ASSLDRIYGYT

J gene: TRBJ1-1
D gene: TRBD1
V gene: TRBV6-1
CDR3 protein: ASSDQRLTGLATEAF

J gene: TRBJ1-4
D gene: TRBD1
V gene: TRBV5-1
CDR3 protein: ASSLGQGVVEKLF

J gene: TRBJ1-2
D gene: -
V gene: TRBV30
CDR3 protein: AWSPGGGYT

J gene: TRBJ1-5
D gene: TRBD1
V gene: TRBV18
CDR3 protein: ASFTDRSQPQH

J gene: TRBJ1-5
D gene: TRBD1
V gene: TRBV19
CDR3 protein: ASSIGQAAGAQH

J gene: TRBJ2-2
D gene: TRBD1
V gene: TRBV10-1
CDR3 protein: ASSAGTVNTGELF

J gene: TRBJ1-1
D gene: TRBD1
V gene: TRBV6-2/TRBV6-3
CDR3 protein: ASSIQGVEAF

J gene: TRBJ2-1
D gene: TRBD2
V gene: TRBV28
CDR3 protein: ASSSGGAGYNEQF

J gene: TRBJ1-6
D gene: -
V gene: TRBV2
CDR3 protein: ASKQNSYNYNSPLH

J gene: TRBJ1-2
D gene: -
V gene: TRBV6-6
CDR3 protein: ASSYSREANYGYT

J gene: TRBJ2-1
D gene: -
V gene: TRBV19
CDR3 protein: ASSRMSSGNEQF

J gene: TRBJ2-7
D gene: -
V gene: TRBV27
CDR3 protein: ASSLGSEQY

J gene: TRBJ1-2
D gene: -
V gene: TRBV29-1
CDR3 protein: SVDSHTYGYT

J gene: TRBJ1-1
D gene: TRBD1
V gene: TRBV24-1
CDR3 protein: ATSDSHRGAF